The following is a T cell receptor (beta chain) sequence with its context. A single count supports this clone. Its antigen target is currently unknown. No much larger clonotype is one base removed from it; base qualities were not supplied. TCRbeta CDR3 regions were amplified from genomic DNA using the immunoSEQ Assay, a bias-controlled multiplex PCR. Per the original workflow: The number of nucleated cells in each sample was estimated from the amplification of reference gene primers within the assay. Sequence reads were collapsed and filtered to measure the absolute abundance of every unique TCRbeta CDR3 rearrangement. For each sample, productive Simpson clonality was calculated as the square root of Simpson's diversity index across productive rearrangements. Held by TCRdb, this immuneACCESS table contains in-frame sequences only and omits some clones. Under half of the omission traces to an unresolved V gene where checked; the cause of the rest is unknown. V and J calls and clone size follow that table, whereas D and trimming were derived from the DNA. The table for this sample lists over 120,000 clones; 86% of them were counted only once. The ten top clones hold roughly 3.9% of the sample.

The CDR3 has 13 amino acids, counting the end cysteine and phenylalanine. Here the CDR3 DNA is all that survives: 39 bases in frame from base 1. The V and J ends are trimmed by 9 bases and 5 bases, leaving 14 bases between them. The germline V gene (reference sequence) supplies CDR1 MNHEY and CDR2 SMNVEV. In the prospective study, participants were about 18 to 90 years old, resided in 24 geographic areas of the United States, and were enrolled through a virtual design. In the prospective study, cohorts were assigned on the basis of participant-reported clinical history obtained from a screening survey and a study questionnaire. For ImmuneRACE Cohort 3, a participant was defined as recovered based on two consecutive negative NP/OP PCR tests, clearance by a healthcare professional, or resolution of symptoms. Each participant in the prospective study had whole blood, serum and a nasopharyngeal or oropharyngeal swab collected by mobile phlebotomists. Over an approximately 2-month period, participants in the prospective study had the option of providing additional blood draws and questionnaires. Prospective study blood samples were shipped either frozen or at room temperature before DNA extraction.

This sample is drawn from a study of blood T cell repertoires in COVID-19 (dated by TCRdb to 2020 to 2022). At the level of the whole study: Samples covering the acute and convalescent phases of COVID-19 were provided by collaborators in the United States, Italy and Spain. The material from the prospective study consisted of cDNA or gDNA derived from T cells, B-cell-depleted T cells, or PBMCs. Deeply sampled blood TCRbeta repertoires from subjects exposed to, actively infected with, or recovered from COVID-19 were included in the dataset. The repertoires were released in a freely available public database meant as a resource for research on the immune response to SARS-CoV-2. The samples were drawn from two sources: the first 160 participants of the ongoing ImmuneRACE study, and fewer than 1,500 subjects contributed by 6 global collaborators. A de-identified subject ID, COVID-19 status, age in years and sex were almost always included in the sample metadata. Where HLA class I and class II types were available, the types were taken from metadata supplied by the sample provider, not from assay-based typing. Points the paper makes about the study in general: The amount of clinical and demographic metadata varied by source and participant and was provided uncurated.

The receptor was derived from a man between 50 and 59 years old who had recovered from COVID-19. Sequencing input: PBMCs or T cells enriched from blood (not recorded which). The sequence links TRBV27 to TRBJ2-4; perhaps TRBD1 is the D gene, with 6 bases matching. The nucleotide sequence is TGTGCCAGTTCCCGGACAGTTCAAAACATTCAGTACTTC. Its translation is CASSRTVQNIQYF.